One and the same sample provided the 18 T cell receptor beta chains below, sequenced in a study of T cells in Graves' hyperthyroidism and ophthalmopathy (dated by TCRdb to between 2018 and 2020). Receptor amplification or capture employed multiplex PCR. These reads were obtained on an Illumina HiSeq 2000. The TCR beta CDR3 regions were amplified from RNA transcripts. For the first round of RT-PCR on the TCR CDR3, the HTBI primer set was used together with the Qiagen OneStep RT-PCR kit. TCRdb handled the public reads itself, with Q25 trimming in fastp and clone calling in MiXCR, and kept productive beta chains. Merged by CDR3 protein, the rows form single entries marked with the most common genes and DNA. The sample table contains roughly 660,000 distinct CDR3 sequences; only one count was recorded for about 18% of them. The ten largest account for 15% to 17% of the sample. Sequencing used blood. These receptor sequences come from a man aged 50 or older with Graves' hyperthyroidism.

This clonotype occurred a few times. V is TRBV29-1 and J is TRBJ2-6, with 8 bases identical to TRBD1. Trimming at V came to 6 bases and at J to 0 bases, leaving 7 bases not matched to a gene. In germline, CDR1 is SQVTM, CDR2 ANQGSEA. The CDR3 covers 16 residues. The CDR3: CSVSGTGASGANVLTF. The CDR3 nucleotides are TGCAGCGTCTCCGGGACAGGAGCCTCTGGGGCCAACGTCCTGACTTTC.

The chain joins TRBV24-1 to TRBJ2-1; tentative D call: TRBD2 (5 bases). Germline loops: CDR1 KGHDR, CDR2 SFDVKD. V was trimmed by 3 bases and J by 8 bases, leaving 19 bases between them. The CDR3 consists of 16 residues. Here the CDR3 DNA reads TGTGCCACCAGTGATAATATCAGGACTGTGCCCGATGAGCAGTTCTTC. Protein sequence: CATSDNIRTVPDEQFF.

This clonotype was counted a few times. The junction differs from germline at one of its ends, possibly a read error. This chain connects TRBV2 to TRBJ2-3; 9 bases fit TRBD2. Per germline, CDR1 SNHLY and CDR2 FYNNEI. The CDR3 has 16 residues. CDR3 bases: TGCGCCAGCAGCCAACCCGCTAGCGGGAACACAGATACGCAGTATTTT. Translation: CASSQPASGNTDTQYF.

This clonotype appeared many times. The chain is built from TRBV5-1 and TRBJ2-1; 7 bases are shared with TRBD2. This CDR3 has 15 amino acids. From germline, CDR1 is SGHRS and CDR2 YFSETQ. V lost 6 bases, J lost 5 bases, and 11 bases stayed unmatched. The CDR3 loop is CASNEGLAEDNEQFF. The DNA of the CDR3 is TGCGCCAGCAACGAGGGGCTAGCGGAAGACAATGAGCAGTTCTTC.

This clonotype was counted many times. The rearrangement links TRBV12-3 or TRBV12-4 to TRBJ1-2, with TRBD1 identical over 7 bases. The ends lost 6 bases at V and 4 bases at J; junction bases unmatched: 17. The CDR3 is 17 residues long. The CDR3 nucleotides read TGTGCCAGCAGCAGAAGACAGGGATACCATCAAATCTATGGCTACACCTTC. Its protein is CASSRRQGYHQIYGYTF.

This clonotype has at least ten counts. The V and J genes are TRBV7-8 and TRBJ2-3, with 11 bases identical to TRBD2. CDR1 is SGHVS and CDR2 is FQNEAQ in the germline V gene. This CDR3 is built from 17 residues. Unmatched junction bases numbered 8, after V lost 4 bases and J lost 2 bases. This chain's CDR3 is CASSSPGLAAFTDTQYF. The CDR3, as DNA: TGTGCCAGCAGCTCCCCGGGACTAGCGGCTTTCACAGATACGCAGTATTTT.

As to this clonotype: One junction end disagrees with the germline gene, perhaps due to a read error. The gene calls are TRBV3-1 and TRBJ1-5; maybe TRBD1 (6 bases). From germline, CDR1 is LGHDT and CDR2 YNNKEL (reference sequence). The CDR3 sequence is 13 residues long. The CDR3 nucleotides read TGTGCCAACAGCCAATCAGGGGCTCAGCCCCAGCATTTT. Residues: CANSQSGAQPQHF.

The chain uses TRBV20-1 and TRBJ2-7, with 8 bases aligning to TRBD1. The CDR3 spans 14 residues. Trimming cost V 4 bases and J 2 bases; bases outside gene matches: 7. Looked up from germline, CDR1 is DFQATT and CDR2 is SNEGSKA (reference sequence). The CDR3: CSATPGQGTYEQYF. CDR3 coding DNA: TGCAGTGCTACCCCCGGACAGGGTACCTACGAGCAGTACTTC.

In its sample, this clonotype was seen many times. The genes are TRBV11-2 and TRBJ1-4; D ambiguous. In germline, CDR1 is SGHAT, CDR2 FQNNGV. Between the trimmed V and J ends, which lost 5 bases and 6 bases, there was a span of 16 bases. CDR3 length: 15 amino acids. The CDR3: CASSPGLASDEKLFF. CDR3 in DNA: TGTGCCAGCAGCCCAGGACTGGCGTCTGATGAAAAACTGTTTTTT. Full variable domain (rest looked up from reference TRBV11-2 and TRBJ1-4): EAGVAQSPRYKIIEKRQSVAFWCNPISGHATLYWYQQILGQGPKLLIQFQNNGVVDDSQLPKDRFSAERLKGVDSTLKIQPAKLEDSAVYLCASSPGLASDEKLFFGSGTQLSVL.

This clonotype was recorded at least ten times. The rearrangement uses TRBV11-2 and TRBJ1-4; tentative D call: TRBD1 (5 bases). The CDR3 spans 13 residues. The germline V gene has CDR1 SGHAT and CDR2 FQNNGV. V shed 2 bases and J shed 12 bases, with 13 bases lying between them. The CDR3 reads CASSLRLGAQLFF. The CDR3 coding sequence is TGTGCCAGCAGCTTAAGGCTCGGGGCGCAACTGTTTTTT.

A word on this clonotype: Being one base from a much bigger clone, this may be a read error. The CDR3 region is CASSQGEAIYEQYF. The CDR3 nucleotides are TGTGCCAGCAGCCAAGGGGAGGCAATCTACGAGCAGTACTTC. The gene calls are TRBV11-2 and TRBJ2-7; a possible D gene is TRBD2 (6 bases). The V end lost 5 bases, the J end lost 3 bases, and 14 bases lay between the germline ends. Germline CDR1 is SGHAT and CDR2 is FQNNGV. This CDR3 has 14 amino acids.

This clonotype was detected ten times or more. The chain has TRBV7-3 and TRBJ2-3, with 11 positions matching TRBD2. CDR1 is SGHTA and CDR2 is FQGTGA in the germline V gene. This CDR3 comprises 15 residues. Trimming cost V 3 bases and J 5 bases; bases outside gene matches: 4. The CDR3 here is CASSFSGLAGDTQYF. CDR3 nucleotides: TGTGCCAGCAGCTTCTCCGGACTAGCGGGAGATACGCAGTATTTT.

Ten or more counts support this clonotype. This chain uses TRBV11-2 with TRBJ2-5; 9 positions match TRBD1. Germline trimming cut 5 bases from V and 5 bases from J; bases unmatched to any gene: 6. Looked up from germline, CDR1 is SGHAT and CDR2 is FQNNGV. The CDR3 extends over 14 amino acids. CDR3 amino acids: CASSPDRGGETQYF. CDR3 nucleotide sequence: TGTGCCAGCAGCCCGGACAGGGGCGGGGAGACCCAGTACTTC.

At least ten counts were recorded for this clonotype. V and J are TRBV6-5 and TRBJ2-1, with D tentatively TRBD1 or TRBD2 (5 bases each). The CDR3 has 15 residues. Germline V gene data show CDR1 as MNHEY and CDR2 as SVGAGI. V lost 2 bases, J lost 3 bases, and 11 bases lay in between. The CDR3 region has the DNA TGTGCCAGCAGTTACGGGGGATTCGACTACAATGAGCAGTTCTTC. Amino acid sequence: CASSYGGFDYNEQFF.

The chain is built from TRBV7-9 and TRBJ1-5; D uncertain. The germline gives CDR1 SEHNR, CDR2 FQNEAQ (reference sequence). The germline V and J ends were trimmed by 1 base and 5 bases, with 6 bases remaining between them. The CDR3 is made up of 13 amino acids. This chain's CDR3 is CASSLGADQPQHF. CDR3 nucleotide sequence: TGTGCCAGCAGCTTAGGGGCAGATCAGCCCCAGCATTTT.

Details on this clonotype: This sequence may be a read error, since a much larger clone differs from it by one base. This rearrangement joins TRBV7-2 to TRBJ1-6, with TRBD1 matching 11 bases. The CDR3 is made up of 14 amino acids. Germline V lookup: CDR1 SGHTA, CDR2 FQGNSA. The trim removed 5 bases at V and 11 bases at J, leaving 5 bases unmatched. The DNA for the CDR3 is TGTGCCAGCAGCCTGGGACAGGGGGTTCCACCCCTCCACTTT. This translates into CASSLGQGVPPLHF.

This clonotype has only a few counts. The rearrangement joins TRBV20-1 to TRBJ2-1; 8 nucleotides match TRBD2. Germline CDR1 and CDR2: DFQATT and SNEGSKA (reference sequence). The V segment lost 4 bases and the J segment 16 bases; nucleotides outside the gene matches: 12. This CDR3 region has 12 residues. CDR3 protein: CSATGGAGEAFF. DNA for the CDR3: TGCAGTGCTACTGGGGGAGCGGGAGAAGCCTTCTTC.

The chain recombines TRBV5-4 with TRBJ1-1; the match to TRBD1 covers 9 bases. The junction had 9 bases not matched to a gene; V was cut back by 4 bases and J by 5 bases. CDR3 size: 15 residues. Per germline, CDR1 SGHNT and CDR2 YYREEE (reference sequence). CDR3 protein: CASSPGQGRETEAFF. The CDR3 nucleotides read TGTGCCAGCAGCCCAGGACAGGGGAGAGAAACTGAAGCTTTCTTT.